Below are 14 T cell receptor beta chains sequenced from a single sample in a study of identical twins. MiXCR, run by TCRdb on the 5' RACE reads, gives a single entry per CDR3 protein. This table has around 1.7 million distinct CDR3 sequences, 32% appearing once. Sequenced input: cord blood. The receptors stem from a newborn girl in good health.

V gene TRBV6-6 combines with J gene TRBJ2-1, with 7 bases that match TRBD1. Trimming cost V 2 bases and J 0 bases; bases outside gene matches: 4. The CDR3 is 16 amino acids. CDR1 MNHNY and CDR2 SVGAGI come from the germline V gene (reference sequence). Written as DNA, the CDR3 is TGTGCCAGCAGTTACGGGGGACAGCCCTCCTACAATGAGCAGTTCTTC. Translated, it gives CASSYGGQPSYNEQFF.

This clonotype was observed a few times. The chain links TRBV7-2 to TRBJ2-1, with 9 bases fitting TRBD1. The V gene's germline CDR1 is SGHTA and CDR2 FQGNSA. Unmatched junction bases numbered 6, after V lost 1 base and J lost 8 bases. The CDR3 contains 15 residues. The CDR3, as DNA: TGTGCCAGCAGCTTAGTACAGGGGGCCGGTCATGAGCAGTTCTTC. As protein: CASSLVQGAGHEQFF. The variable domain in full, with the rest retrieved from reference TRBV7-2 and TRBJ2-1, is GAGVSQSPSNKVTEKGKDVELRCDPISGHTALYWYRQSLGQGLEFLIYFQGNSAPDKSGLPSDRFSAERTGGSVSTLTIQRTQQEDSAVYLCASSLVQGAGHEQFFGPGTRLTVL.

The CDR3 bases are TGTGCTAGTGGTTTGGTAAATGAGCAGTTCTTC. Protein sequence: CASGLVNEQFF. The chain couples TRBV12-5 to TRBJ2-1; no clear D. This CDR3 has 11 residues. Between the trimmed V and J ends, which lost 0 bases and 7 bases, there was a span of 1 base. The germline CDR1 and CDR2 sequences are LGHNT and FRNRAP.

Written as DNA, the CDR3 is TGTGCCAGCGCCTCGTCTAACTATGGCTACACCTTC. This encodes CASASSNYGYTF. The chain has TRBV28 and TRBJ1-2; D remains ambiguous. The CDR3 is made up of 12 amino acids. V shed 8 bases and J shed 0 bases, with 7 bases lying between them. Per germline, CDR1 MDHEN and CDR2 SYDVKM.

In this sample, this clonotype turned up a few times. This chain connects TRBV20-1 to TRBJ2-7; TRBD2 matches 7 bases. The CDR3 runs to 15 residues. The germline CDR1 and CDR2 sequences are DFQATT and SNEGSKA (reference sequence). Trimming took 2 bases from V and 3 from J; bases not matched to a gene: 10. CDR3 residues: CSARLRDYLYYEQYF. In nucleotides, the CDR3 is TGCAGTGCTAGACTCCGGGACTACCTCTACTACGAGCAGTACTTC.

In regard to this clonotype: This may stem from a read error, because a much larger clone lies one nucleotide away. CDR3 in DNA: TGTGCCAGCAGTGAATATGGGACCTCAGCGGGAGAGCAGTACTTC. Its translation is CASSEYGTSAGEQYF. The V and J genes are TRBV2 and TRBJ2-5; TRBD2 matches 8 bases. The CDR3 contains 15 residues. The junction had 13 bases not matched to a gene; V was cut back by 2 bases and J by 11 bases. CDR1 is SNHLY, CDR2 FYNNEI, per germline.

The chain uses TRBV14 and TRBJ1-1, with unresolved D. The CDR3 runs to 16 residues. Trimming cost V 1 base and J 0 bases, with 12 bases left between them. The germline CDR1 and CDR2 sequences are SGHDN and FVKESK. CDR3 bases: TGTGCCAGCAGCCAAGTCGGGAGGAGGTTGAACACTGAAGCTTTCTTT. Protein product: CASSQVGRRLNTEAFF. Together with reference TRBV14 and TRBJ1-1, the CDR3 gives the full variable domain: EAGVTQFPSHSVIEKGQTVTLRCDPISGHDNLYWYRRVMGKEIKFLLHFVKESKQDESGMPNNRFLAERTGGTYSTLKVQPAELEDSGVYFCASSQVGRRLNTEAFFGQGTRLTVV.

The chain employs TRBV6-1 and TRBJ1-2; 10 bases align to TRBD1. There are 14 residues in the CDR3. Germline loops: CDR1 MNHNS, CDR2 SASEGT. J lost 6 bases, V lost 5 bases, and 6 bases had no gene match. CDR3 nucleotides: TGTGCCAGCAGTACAATCGGACAGGGGGATGGCTACACCTTC. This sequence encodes CASSTIGQGDGYTF.

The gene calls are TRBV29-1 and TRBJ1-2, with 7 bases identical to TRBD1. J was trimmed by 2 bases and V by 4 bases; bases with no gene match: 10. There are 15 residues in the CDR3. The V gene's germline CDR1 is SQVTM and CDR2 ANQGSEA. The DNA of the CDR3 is TGCAGCGTTGGACCACCACAGGGGCTCAACTATGGCTACACCTTC. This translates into CSVGPPQGLNYGYTF.

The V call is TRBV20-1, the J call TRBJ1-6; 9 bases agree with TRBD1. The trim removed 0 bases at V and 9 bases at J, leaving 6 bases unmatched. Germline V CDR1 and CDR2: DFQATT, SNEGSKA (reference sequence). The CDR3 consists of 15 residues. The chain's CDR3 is CSAREGETGGSPLHF. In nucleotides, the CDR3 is TGCAGTGCTAGAGAAGGAGAGACAGGGGGTTCACCCCTCCACTTT.

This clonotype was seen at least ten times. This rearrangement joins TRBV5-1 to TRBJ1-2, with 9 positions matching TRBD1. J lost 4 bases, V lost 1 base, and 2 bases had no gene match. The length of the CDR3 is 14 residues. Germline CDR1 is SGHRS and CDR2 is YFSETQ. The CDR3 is CASSLTGGGYGYTF. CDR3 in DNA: TGCGCCAGCAGCTTGACAGGGGGCGGCTATGGCTACACCTTC.

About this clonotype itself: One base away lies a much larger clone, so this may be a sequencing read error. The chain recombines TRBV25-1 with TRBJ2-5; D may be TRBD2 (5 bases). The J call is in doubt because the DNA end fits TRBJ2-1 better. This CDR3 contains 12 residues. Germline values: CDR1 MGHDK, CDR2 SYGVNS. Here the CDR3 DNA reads TGTGCCAGCAGTGACTTTGGGGAGACCCAGTTCTTC. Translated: CASSDFGETQFF.

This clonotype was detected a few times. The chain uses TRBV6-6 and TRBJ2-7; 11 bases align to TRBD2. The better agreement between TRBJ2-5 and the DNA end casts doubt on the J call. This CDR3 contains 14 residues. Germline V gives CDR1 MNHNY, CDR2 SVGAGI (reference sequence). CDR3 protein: CASRMTSGEETQYF. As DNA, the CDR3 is TGTGCCAGCAGGATGACTAGCGGGGAAGAGACCCAGTACTTC.

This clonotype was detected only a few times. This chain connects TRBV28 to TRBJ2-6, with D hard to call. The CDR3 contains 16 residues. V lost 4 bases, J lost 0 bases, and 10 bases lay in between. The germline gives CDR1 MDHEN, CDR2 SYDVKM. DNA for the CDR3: TGTGCCAGCAGTTCCCGACATCGCTCTGGGGCCAACGTCCTGACTTTC. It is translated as CASSSRHRSGANVLTF.